Shown below are 10 T cell receptor beta chains from a single sample sequenced in a study of T cells in Graves' hyperthyroidism and ophthalmopathy. There were TCR beta CDR3 regions amplified from RNA transcripts. First-round RT-PCR targeting the TCR CDR3 was performed with the HTBI primer set. TCRdb processed the multiplex PCR reads anew with MiXCR; each CDR3 protein has one entry. This table holds about 270,000 distinct CDR3 sequences, approximately 25% found once. Sequenced input: blood. The receptors were sampled from a middle-aged woman with Graves' ophthalmopathy.

This clonotype was counted ten times or more. This chain joins TRBV5-1 and TRBJ2-3, with 9 bases matching TRBD2. V shed 6 bases and J 5 bases; nucleotides not matched to a gene: 10. Germline CDR1 reads SGHRS; CDR2 reads YFSETQ. The CDR3 consists of 15 residues. In nucleotides, the CDR3 is TGCGCCAGCACCGTCGGCGGCGGGAGGGGAGATACGCAGTATTTT. It translates to CASTVGGGRGDTQYF.

This clonotype has only a few counts. The chain couples TRBV5-1 to TRBJ2-5; 12 bases line up with TRBD1. The J segment lost 5 bases and the V segment lost 2 bases, leaving 4 bases of the junction unmatched. CDR1 and CDR2 (germline): SGHRS, YFSETQ. CDR3 length: 15 amino acids. The CDR3 sequence is CASSLGTGGVETQYF. The DNA of the CDR3 is TGCGCCAGCAGCTTAGGGACAGGGGGCGTGGAGACCCAGTACTTC. Full variable domain (missing parts from reference TRBV5-1 and TRBJ2-5): KAGVTQTPRYLIKTRGQQVTLSCSPISGHRSVSWYQQTPGQGLQFLFEYFSETQRNKGNFPGRFSGRQFSNSRSEMNVSTLELGDSALYLCASSLGTGGVETQYFGPGTRLLVL.

This clonotype has ten or more counts. This rearrangement joins TRBV7-2 to TRBJ2-5; 9 bases align to TRBD2. J was trimmed by 5 bases and V by 5 bases; bases with no gene match: 15. CDR1 is SGHTA and CDR2 is FQGNSA in the germline V gene. CDR3 size: 17 residues. DNA for the CDR3: TGTGCCAGCAGCCACGGGGCTAGCGGGATGAAGGGGGAGACCCAGTACTTC. This sequence encodes CASSHGASGMKGETQYF.

This chain links TRBV24-1 with TRBJ1-1, with 8 bases fitting TRBD1. Per germline, CDR1 KGHDR and CDR2 SFDVKD. The CDR3 totals 14 residues. V was clipped by 7 bases and J by 5 bases; unmatched bases: 8. The CDR3 protein is CATSDTGGSTEAFF. In nucleotides, the CDR3 is TGTGCCACCAGCGACACAGGGGGATCGACTGAAGCTTTCTTT.

Ten or more counts support this clonotype. The chain employs TRBV11-2 and TRBJ2-5, with D unclear. Deletions cut 3 bases from V and 5 bases from J, with 16 bases between. Per the germline V gene, CDR1 is SGHAT and CDR2 is FQNNGV. The CDR3 totals 15 residues. This chain's CDR3 is CASSFFRSGEETQYF. In DNA form, the CDR3 reads TGTGCCAGCAGCTTTTTTCGGTCAGGAGAGGAGACCCAGTACTTC. Based on the CDR3 plus reference TRBV11-2 and TRBJ2-5, the full variable domain is EAGVAQSPRYKIIEKRQSVAFWCNPISGHATLYWYQQILGQGPKLLIQFQNNGVVDDSQLPKDRFSAERLKGVDSTLKIQPAKLEDSAVYLCASSFFRSGEETQYFGPGTRLLVL.

The sample holds many counts of this clonotype. The chain has TRBV5-1 and TRBJ1-2, with 12 bases lining up with TRBD1. Germline V gene sequence: CDR1 SGHRS, CDR2 YFSETQ. The CDR3 loop spans 14 amino acids. V gave up 3 bases and J gave up 6 bases; unmatched junction bases: 3. The CDR3 coding sequence is TGCGCCAGCAGCTGGGGACAGGGGGCTGATGGCTACACCTTC. It yields the protein CASSWGQGADGYTF.

This clonotype was observed at least ten times. The chain is built from TRBV28 and TRBJ2-5; 15 bases match TRBD2. Germline V lookup: CDR1 MDHEN, CDR2 SYDVKM. The CDR3 has 15 amino acids. V gave up 7 bases and J gave up 5 bases; unmatched junction bases: 5. The CDR3 here is CASKWTSGREETQYF. In DNA, the CDR3 is TGTGCCAGCAAGTGGACTAGCGGGAGGGAGGAGACCCAGTACTTC. Full variable domain (rest looked up from reference TRBV28 and TRBJ2-5): DVKVTQSSRYLVKRTGEKVFLECVQDMDHENMFWYRQDPGLGLRLIYFSYDVKMKEKGDIPEGYSVSREKKERFSLILESASTNQTSMYLCASKWTSGREETQYFGPGTRLLVL.

This clonotype was counted many times. The chain couples TRBV28 to TRBJ1-3; a possible D gene is TRBD1 (6 bases). The CDR3 is 16 amino acids. V was shortened by 4 bases and J by 1 base, with 14 bases between the two germline ends. Germline V CDR1 and CDR2: MDHEN, SYDVKM. CDR3 sequence (DNA): TGTGCCAGCAGTTCCGCCGGGGGCGAATCTGGAAACACCATATATTTT. As protein: CASSSAGGESGNTIYF.

The genes are TRBV7-9 and TRBJ2-7, with D maybe TRBD2 (5 bases). The length of the CDR3 is 13 residues. CDR1 is SEHNR and CDR2 is FQNEAQ in the germline V gene (reference sequence). The V and J ends lost 5 bases and 3 bases respectively, with 11 bases between them. The CDR3 loop is CASSPGSFYEQYF. CDR3 nucleotide sequence: TGTGCCAGCAGCCCTGGGAGTTTCTACGAGCAGTACTTC.

The table lists this clonotype with many counts. The CDR3 region is CASRSGVGYTF. The CDR3 DNA is TGTGCCAGCAGGTCAGGGGTGGGCTACACCTTC. V and J are TRBV28 and TRBJ1-2; D is perhaps TRBD1 (6 bases). Deletions cut 6 bases from V and 8 bases from J, with 10 bases between. The CDR3 runs 11 residues. CDR1 and CDR2 from the germline V gene are MDHEN and SYDVKM.